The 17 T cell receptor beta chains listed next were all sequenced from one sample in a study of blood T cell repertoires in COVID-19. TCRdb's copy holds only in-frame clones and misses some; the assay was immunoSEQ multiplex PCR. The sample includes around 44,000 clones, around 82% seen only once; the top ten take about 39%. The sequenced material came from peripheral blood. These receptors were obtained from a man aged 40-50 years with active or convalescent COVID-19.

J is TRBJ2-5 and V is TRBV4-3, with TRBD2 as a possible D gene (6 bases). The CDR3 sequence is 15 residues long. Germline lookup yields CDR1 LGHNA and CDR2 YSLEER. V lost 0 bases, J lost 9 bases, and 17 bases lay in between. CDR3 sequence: CASSQDLSDAGPQYF. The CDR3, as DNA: TGCGCCAGCAGCCAAGATTTGTCTGACGCGGGGCCCCAGTACTTC.

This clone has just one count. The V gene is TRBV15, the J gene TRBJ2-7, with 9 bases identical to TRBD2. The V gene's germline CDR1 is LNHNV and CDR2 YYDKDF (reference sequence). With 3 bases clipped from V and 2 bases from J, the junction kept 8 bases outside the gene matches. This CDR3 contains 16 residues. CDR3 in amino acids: CATSRDPGLATYEQYF. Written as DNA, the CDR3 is TGTGCCACCAGCAGGGACCCGGGACTAGCAACCTACGAGCAGTACTTC.

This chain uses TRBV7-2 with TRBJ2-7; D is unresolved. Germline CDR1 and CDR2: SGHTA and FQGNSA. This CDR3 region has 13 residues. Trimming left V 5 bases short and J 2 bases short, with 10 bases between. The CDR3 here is CASSPSPAYEQYF. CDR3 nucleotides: TGTGCCAGCAGCCCGAGTCCGGCCTACGAGCAGTACTTC.

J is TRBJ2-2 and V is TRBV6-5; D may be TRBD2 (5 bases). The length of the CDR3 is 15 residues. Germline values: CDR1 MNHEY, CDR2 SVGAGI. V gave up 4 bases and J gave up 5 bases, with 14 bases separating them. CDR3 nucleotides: TGTGCCAGCAGTTCTCGGCCCCGGGGTACCGGGGAGCTGTTTTTT. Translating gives CASSSRPRGTGELFF.

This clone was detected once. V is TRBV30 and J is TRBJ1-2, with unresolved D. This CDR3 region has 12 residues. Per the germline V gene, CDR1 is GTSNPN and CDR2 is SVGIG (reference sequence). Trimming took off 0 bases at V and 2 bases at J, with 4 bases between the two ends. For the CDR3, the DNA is TGTGCCTGGAGTGTAAGCAACTATGGCTACACCTTC. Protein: CAWSVSNYGYTF.

CDR3 DNA sequence: TGTGCCAGCAGCTTAGGAGGGCCTAACAATGAGCAGTTCTTC. It specifies CASSLGGPNNEQFF. The V gene is TRBV7-8, the J gene TRBJ2-1, with D tentatively TRBD2 (5 bases). CDR3 length equals 14 residues. Trimming took off 1 base at V and 5 bases at J, with 9 bases between the two ends. Germline V gives CDR1 SGHVS, CDR2 FQNEAQ.

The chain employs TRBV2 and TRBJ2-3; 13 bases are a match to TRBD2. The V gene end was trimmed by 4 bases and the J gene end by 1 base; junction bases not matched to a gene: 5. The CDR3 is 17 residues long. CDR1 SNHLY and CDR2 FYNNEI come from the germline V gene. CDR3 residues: CASSATSGRLGTDTQYF. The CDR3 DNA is TGTGCCAGCAGTGCGACTAGCGGGAGGCTGGGCACAGATACGCAGTATTTT. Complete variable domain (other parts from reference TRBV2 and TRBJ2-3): EPEVTQTPSHQVTQMGQEVILRCVPISNHLYFYWYRQILGQKVEFLVSFYNNEISEKSEIFDDQFSVERPDGSNFTLKIRSTKLEDSAMYFCASSATSGRLGTDTQYFGPGTRLTVL.

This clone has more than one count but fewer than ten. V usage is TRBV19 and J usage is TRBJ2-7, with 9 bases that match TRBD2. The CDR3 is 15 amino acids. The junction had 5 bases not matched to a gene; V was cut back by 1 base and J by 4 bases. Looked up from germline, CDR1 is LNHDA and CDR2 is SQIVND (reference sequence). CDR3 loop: CASSIVPSGIYEQYF. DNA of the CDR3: TGTGCCAGTAGTATAGTCCCTAGCGGGATATACGAGCAGTACTTC.

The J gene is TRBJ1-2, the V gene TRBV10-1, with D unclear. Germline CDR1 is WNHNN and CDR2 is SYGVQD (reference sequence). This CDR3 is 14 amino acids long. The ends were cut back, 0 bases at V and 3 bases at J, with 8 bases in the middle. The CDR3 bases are TGCGCCAGCAGTGAGTCTGGGCAGGACTATGGCTACACCTTC. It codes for CASSESGQDYGYTF.

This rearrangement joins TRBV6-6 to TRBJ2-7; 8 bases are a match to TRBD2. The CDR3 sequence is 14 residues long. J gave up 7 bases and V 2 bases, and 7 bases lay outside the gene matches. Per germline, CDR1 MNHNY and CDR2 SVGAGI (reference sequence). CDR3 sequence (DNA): TGTGCCAGCAGTTACACTAGCGGACAAATGGAGCAGTACTTC. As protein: CASSYTSGQMEQYF.

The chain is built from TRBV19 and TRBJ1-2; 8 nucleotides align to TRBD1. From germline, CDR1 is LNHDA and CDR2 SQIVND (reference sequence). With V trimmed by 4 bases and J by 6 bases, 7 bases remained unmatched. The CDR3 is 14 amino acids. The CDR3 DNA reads TGTGCCAGTAGTACCGGACAGGGAAGACATGGCTACACCTTC. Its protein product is CASSTGQGRHGYTF. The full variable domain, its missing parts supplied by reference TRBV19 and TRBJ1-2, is DGGITQSPKYLFRKEGQNVTLSCEQNLNHDAMYWYRQDPGQGLRLIYYSQIVNDFQKGDIAEGYSVSREKKESFPLTVTSAQKNPTAFYLCASSTGQGRHGYTFGSGTRLTVV.

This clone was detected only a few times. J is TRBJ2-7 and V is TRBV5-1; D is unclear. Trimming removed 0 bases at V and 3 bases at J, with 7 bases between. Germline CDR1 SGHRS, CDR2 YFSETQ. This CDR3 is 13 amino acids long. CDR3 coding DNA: TGCGCCAGCAGCTTGGACTCTTACTACGAGCAGTACTTC. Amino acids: CASSLDSYYEQYF.

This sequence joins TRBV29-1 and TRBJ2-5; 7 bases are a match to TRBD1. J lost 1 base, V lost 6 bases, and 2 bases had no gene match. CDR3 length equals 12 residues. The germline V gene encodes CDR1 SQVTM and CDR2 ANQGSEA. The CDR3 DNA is TGCAGCGTCGGGACAGCCCAAGAGACCCAGTACTTC. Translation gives CSVGTAQETQYF.

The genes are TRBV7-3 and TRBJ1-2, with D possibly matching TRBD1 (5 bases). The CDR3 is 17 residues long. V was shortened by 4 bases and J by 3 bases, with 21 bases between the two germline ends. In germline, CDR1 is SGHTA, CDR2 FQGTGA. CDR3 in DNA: TGTGCCAGCAGCTCTCGTTCGGTGACAGCCTCTTACTATGGCTACACCTTC. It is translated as CASSSRSVTASYYGYTF.

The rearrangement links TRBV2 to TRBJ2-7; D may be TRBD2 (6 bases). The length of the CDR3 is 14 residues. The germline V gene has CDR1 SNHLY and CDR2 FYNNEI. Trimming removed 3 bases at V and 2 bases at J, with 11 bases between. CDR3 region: CASSDGDSTYEQYF. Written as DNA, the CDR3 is TGTGCCAGCAGTGATGGGGACTCGACCTACGAGCAGTACTTC.

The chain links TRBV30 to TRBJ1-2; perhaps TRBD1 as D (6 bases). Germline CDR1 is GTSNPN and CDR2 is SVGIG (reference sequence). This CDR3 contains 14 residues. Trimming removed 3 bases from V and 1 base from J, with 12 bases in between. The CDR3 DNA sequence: TGTGCCTGGAGGGCGGACAGATATAACTATGGCTACACCTTC. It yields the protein CAWRADRYNYGYTF.

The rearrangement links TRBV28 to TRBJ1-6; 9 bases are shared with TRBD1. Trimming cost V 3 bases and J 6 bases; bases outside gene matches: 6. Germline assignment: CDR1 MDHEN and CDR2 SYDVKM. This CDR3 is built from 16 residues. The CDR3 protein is CASSFPQGAGNSPLHF. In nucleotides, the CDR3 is TGTGCCAGCAGTTTTCCACAGGGGGCAGGTAATTCACCCCTCCACTTT.